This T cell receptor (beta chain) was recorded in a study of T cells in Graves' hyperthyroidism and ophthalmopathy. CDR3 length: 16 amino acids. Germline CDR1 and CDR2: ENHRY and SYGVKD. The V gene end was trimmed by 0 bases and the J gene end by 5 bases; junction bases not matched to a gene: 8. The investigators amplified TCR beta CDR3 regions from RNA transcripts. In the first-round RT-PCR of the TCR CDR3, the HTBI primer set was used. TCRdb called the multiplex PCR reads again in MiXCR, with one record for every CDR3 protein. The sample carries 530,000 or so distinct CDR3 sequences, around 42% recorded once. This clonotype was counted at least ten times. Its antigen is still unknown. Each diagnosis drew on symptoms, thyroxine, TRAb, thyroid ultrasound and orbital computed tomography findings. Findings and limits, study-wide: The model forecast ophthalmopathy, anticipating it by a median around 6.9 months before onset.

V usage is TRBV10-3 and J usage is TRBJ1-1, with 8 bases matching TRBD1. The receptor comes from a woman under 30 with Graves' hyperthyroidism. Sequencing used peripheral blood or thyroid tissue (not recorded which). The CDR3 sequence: CAISESDREGGTEAFF. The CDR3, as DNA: TGTGCCATCAGTGAGTCGGACAGGGAAGGGGGGACTGAAGCTTTCTTT.